A selection of T cell receptor beta chains follows, all from one sample in a study of T-cell reconstitution after alpha-beta-depleted transplantation in children. TCRdb fed the PCR reads into MiXCR, producing one record per CDR3 protein. The sample has 300,000 to 400,000 distinct CDR3 sequences, 16% seen once; the top ten hold roughly 40%. The input for sequencing was PBMCs, mostly from graft donor cells, taken 360 days after TCRalphabeta/CD19-depleted stem cell transplant. All receptors come from a male patient aged 2 to 9 who had a stem cell transplant for acute lymphoblastic leukemia, so the T cells may come from the graft donor. The CDR3 runs from the conserved cysteine through the conserved F or W. The D gene is left open where the match is weak. Rows give clone size only sometimes, using once, few, many, or a class for an expanded clone.

v_call: TRBV12-3/TRBV12-4
d_call: TRBD2
j_call: TRBJ2-1
clone_size: few
cdr3_aa: CASRIGTSGRNEQFF
cdr3_nt: TGTGCCAGCAGAATTGGGACTAGCGGGAGGAATGAGCAGTTCTTC

v_call: TRBV4-3
d_call: -
j_call: TRBJ2-3
clone_size: many
cdr3_aa: CASSQEGGTLGRGGAQYF
cdr3_nt: TGCGCCAGCAGCCAAGAAGGGGGGACTTTAGGCAGGGGAGGGGCGCAGTATTTT

v_call: TRBV11-2
d_call: TRBD1
j_call: TRBJ2-5
clone_size: few
cdr3_aa: CASSLGQGVQETQYF
cdr3_nt: TGTGCCAGCAGCCTCGGACAGGGGGTACAAGAGACCCAGTACTTC

v_call: TRBV29-1
d_call: TRBD2
j_call: TRBJ2-1
clone_size: -
cdr3_aa: CSVERASGRWQFF
cdr3_nt: TGCAGCGTTGAAAGGGCTAGCGGGAGGTGGCAGTTCTTC

v_call: TRBV4-2
d_call: -
j_call: TRBJ1-4
clone_size: few
cdr3_aa: CASSQGGTGMTREKLFF
cdr3_nt: TGTGCCAGCAGCCAAGGGGGTACAGGGATGACACGTGAAAAACTGTTTTTT

v_call: TRBV7-9
d_call: -
j_call: TRBJ2-2
clone_size: few
cdr3_aa: CASSSGGGELFF
cdr3_nt: TGTGCCAGCAGCTCCGGGGGCGGGGAGCTGTTTTTT

v_call: TRBV11-1
d_call: -
j_call: TRBJ2-7
clone_size: few
cdr3_aa: CASSLASEQYF
cdr3_nt: TGTGCCAGCAGCTTAGCTTCCGAGCAGTACTTC

v_call: TRBV4-1
d_call: -
j_call: TRBJ2-1
clone_size: few
cdr3_aa: CASTLIPADNEQFF
cdr3_nt: TGCGCCAGCACCCTTATCCCGGCGGACAATGAGCAGTTCTTC

v_call: TRBV28
d_call: TRBD1
j_call: TRBJ2-3
clone_size: many
cdr3_aa: CASSSGTGRDTQYF
cdr3_nt: TGTGCCAGCAGTTCCGGGACAGGTAGAGATACGCAGTATTTT

v_call: TRBV29-1
d_call: TRBD2
j_call: TRBJ2-3
clone_size: few
cdr3_aa: CSVSGRLTDTQYF
cdr3_nt: TGCAGCGTTAGCGGGAGGCTAACAGATACGCAGTATTTT

v_call: TRBV12-3/TRBV12-4
d_call: TRBD2
j_call: TRBJ2-1
clone_size: -
cdr3_aa: CASLQGLAGYNEQFF
cdr3_nt: TGTGCCAGCCTCCAAGGGCTAGCGGGTTACAATGAGCAGTTCTTC

v_call: TRBV20-1
d_call: -
j_call: TRBJ2-5
clone_size: many
cdr3_aa: CSARGHKDRETQYF
cdr3_nt: TGCAGTGCTAGGGGACATAAAGATCGAGAGACCCAGTACTTC

v_call: TRBV7-8
d_call: -
j_call: TRBJ2-1
clone_size: -
cdr3_aa: CASSLEGGGYNEQFF
cdr3_nt: TGTGCCAGCAGCTTAGAGGGGGGAGGGTACAATGAGCAGTTCTTC

v_call: TRBV7-9
d_call: TRBD2
j_call: TRBJ2-2
clone_size: many
cdr3_aa: CASSATSGGTGELFF
cdr3_nt: TGTGCCAGCAGCGCGACTAGCGGTGGCACCGGGGAGCTGTTTTTT

v_call: TRBV30
d_call: -
j_call: TRBJ2-1
clone_size: few
cdr3_aa: CAWSPGSMAYDEQFF
cdr3_nt: TGTGCCTGGAGCCCGGGCTCCATGGCCTACGATGAGCAGTTCTTC

v_call: TRBV2
d_call: TRBD2
j_call: TRBJ2-7
clone_size: -
cdr3_aa: CASSGASGTEQYF
cdr3_nt: TGTGCCAGCAGTGGAGCTAGCGGGACCGAGCAGTACTTC

v_call: TRBV20-1
d_call: TRBD2
j_call: TRBJ2-1
clone_size: few
cdr3_aa: CSASLGEGFISEQFF
cdr3_nt: TGCAGTGCTAGTTTGGGGGAGGGCTTTATCAGTGAGCAGTTCTTC

v_call: TRBV5-1
d_call: -
j_call: TRBJ1-5
clone_size: -
cdr3_aa: CASSLEGGTSDSNQPQHF
cdr3_nt: TGCGCCAGCAGCCTGGAGGGGGGGACGTCGGATAGCAATCAGCCCCAGCATTTT

v_call: TRBV12-3/TRBV12-4
d_call: -
j_call: TRBJ2-3
clone_size: few
cdr3_aa: CASSHPGPEPLDTQYF
cdr3_nt: TGTGCCAGCAGTCACCCGGGACCGGAGCCCTTGGATACGCAGTATTTT

v_call: TRBV20-1
d_call: -
j_call: TRBJ1-2
clone_size: few
cdr3_aa: CSARVGGYTF
cdr3_nt: TGCAGTGCTAGAGTGGGTGGCTACACCTTC